These 30 T cell receptor beta chains share one sample of origin, sequenced in a study of long-term antiretroviral therapy in people with HIV. A v3.0 immunoSEQ assay was performed at survey level. Profiled with immunoSEQ multiplex PCR; TCRdb holds only in-frame clones, not every one. The sample records approximately 31,000 clones, 95% to 98% being singletons. This specimen consisted of unsorted PBMCs, obtained 6.9 years after starting antiretroviral therapy. These receptors originate from a man younger than 45 with HIV.

The chain recombines TRBV19 with TRBJ1-2; weak D call: TRBD1 (5 bases). Trimming took 10 bases from V and 8 from J, leaving 14 bases between them. The CDR3 is 11 amino acids. Per the germline V gene, CDR1 is LNHDA and CDR2 is SQIVND (reference sequence). The CDR3 nucleotides are TGTGCCACCTCCCGCGGGGGGGGCTACACCTTC. This codes for CATSRGGGYTF.

V is TRBV6-6 and J is TRBJ2-1; D remains ambiguous. Between the trimmed V and J ends, which lost 5 bases and 2 bases, there was a span of 13 bases. Germline lookup yields CDR1 MNHNY and CDR2 SVGAGI (reference sequence). The CDR3 loop spans 15 amino acids. The CDR3 DNA is TGTGCCAGCAGTAACCACGCTGAACCCTACAATGAGCAGTTCTTC. This encodes CASSNHAEPYNEQFF.

The chain is built from TRBV7-2 and TRBJ1-5; no reliable D call. Germline assignment: CDR1 SGHTA and CDR2 FQGNSA. This CDR3 spans 13 amino acids. V lost 2 bases and J 8 bases, leaving 10 bases between the germline ends. The CDR3 DNA is TGTGCCAGCAGCTTAAACGGACTGGAGCCCCAGCATTTT. Protein sequence: CASSLNGLEPQHF.

This chain links TRBV19 with TRBJ1-2, with D uncertain. Trimming left V 7 bases short and J 8 bases short, with 14 bases between. The CDR3 has 12 amino acids. Germline V gene data show CDR1 as LNHDA and CDR2 as SQIVND (reference sequence). The CDR3 spells CASTSLRWGYTF. The CDR3 DNA reads TGTGCCAGTACCTCTCTAAGGTGGGGCTACACCTTC.

The rearrangement uses TRBV7-2 and TRBJ1-4; 9 bases fit TRBD1. The CDR3 runs 15 residues. Germline V gene lookup returns CDR1 SGHTA and CDR2 FQGNSA. V dropped 3 bases and J dropped 3; count of bases not matched to a gene: 2. CDR3 DNA: TGTGCCAGCAGCTTTAACAGGGGGCCTAATGAAAAACTGTTTTTT. It codes for CASSFNRGPNEKLFF.

V gene TRBV5-4 combines with J gene TRBJ1-2; 8 nucleotides align to TRBD1. The germline gives CDR1 SGHNT, CDR2 YYREEE (reference sequence). Losses at the gene ends were 4 bases for V and 4 bases for J; bases not matched to a gene: 9. This CDR3 comprises 15 residues. The CDR3 loop is CASSRRGQELYGYTF. For the CDR3, the DNA is TGTGCCAGCAGCCGCCGGGGACAGGAGCTCTATGGCTACACCTTC. The full variable domain, its missing parts supplied by reference TRBV5-4 and TRBJ1-2, is ETGVTQSPTHLIKTRGQQVTLRCSSQSGHNTVSWYQQALGQGPQFIFQYYREEENGRGNFPPRFSGLQFPNYSSELNVNALELDDSALYLCASSRRGQELYGYTFGSGTRLTVV.

The chain couples TRBV5-4 to TRBJ2-6; D is perhaps TRBD1 (5 bases). This CDR3 is built from 15 residues. From germline, CDR1 is SGHNT and CDR2 YYREEE (reference sequence). The V and J ends lost 4 bases and 0 bases respectively, with 8 bases between them. The DNA for the CDR3 is TGTGCCAGCAGCCCCGGACACTCTGGGGCCAACGTCCTGACTTTC. Translation: CASSPGHSGANVLTF.

V gene TRBV7-8 combines with J gene TRBJ2-7; D is perhaps TRBD2 (5 bases). Germline CDR1 is SGHVS and CDR2 is FQNEAQ. CDR3 length: 14 amino acids. Between the trimmed V and J ends, which lost 5 bases and 1 base, there was a span of 12 bases. The CDR3 nucleotides are TGTGCCAGCAGCCCCCCGGACTTTTCCTACGAGCAGTACTTC. Its protein is CASSPPDFSYEQYF. Full variable domain (missing parts from reference TRBV7-8 and TRBJ2-7): GAGVSQSPRYKVAKRGQDVALRCDPISGHVSLFWYQQALGQGPEFLTYFQNEAQLDKSGLPSDRFFAERPEGSVSTLKIQRTQQEDSAVYLCASSPPDFSYEQYFGPGTRLTVT.

V gene TRBV4-3 combines with J gene TRBJ2-7; possibly TRBD2 for D (5 bases). V was shortened by 0 bases and J by 4 bases, with 7 bases between the two germline ends. Germline CDR1 LGHNA, CDR2 YSLEER. This CDR3 is built from 13 residues. CDR3 residues: CASSQDGSYEQYF. The CDR3 DNA reads as TGCGCCAGCAGCCAAGATGGGAGTTACGAGCAGTACTTC.

The rearrangement joins TRBV27 to TRBJ2-7; a possible D gene is TRBD1 (6 bases). The germline V and J ends were trimmed by 2 bases and 1 base, with 12 bases remaining between them. Germline assignment: CDR1 MNHEY and CDR2 SMNVEV (reference sequence). This CDR3 region has 15 residues. CDR3 DNA: TGTGCCAGCAGTTTAACACAGGGCCTTTCCTACGAGCAGTACTTC. Translation: CASSLTQGLSYEQYF.

This clone was recorded once. The chain is built from TRBV6-5 and TRBJ1-5; D gene uncertain. V dropped 6 bases and J dropped 2 bases, with 14 bases sitting between them. CDR1 and CDR2 (germline): MNHEY, SVGAGI. The CDR3 runs 15 residues. CDR3 sequence (DNA): TGTGCCAGCAGGCTGAAACATGGAGGCAATCAGCCCCAGCATTTT. Protein sequence: CASRLKHGGNQPQHF.

The CDR3 DNA follows: TGTGCCAGCAGTGAAAGCGTCCAGCCCCAGCATTTT. Its translation is CASSESVQPQHF. V usage is TRBV2 and J usage is TRBJ1-5; the D is unclear. The germline CDR1 and CDR2 sequences are SNHLY and FYNNEI. This CDR3 has 12 amino acids. V lost 2 bases and J lost 7, with 6 bases in between.

V gene TRBV14 combines with J gene TRBJ1-1; D remains unclear. From germline, CDR1 is SGHDN and CDR2 FVKESK. The CDR3 has 14 amino acids. V was pared by 4 bases and J by 0 bases, with 9 bases between. CDR3 nucleotides: TGTGCCAGCAGCCGTCGGGGTTTGAACACTGAAGCTTTCTTT. Protein sequence: CASSRRGLNTEAFF.

This rearrangement joins TRBV18 to TRBJ1-2, with TRBD1 identical over 10 bases. The length of the CDR3 is 14 residues. Looked up from germline, CDR1 is KGHSH and CDR2 is LQKENI. Trimming took 3 bases from V and 6 from J; bases not matched to a gene: 4. CDR3: CASSPGQGPDGYTF. CDR3 coding DNA: TGTGCCAGCTCACCGGGACAGGGGCCCGATGGCTACACCTTC.

V and J are TRBV11-2 and TRBJ2-3; D call uncertain. The CDR3 contains 17 residues. The V end was cut by 2 bases, the J end by 2 bases, with 17 bases between. Germline V gene sequence: CDR1 SGHAT, CDR2 FQNNGV. CDR3 loop: CASSLLPDATLTDTQYF. The CDR3 bases are TGTGCCAGCAGCTTACTCCCCGACGCCACACTCACAGATACGCAGTATTTT.

This clone was counted a single time. This sequence joins TRBV2 and TRBJ2-7; the match to TRBD1 covers 7 bases. CDR3 length equals 12 residues. The V gene's germline CDR1 is SNHLY and CDR2 FYNNEI. V lost 7 bases and J lost 3; bases outside the gene matches: 3. CDR3 protein: CASKGASYEQYF. CDR3 DNA sequence: TGTGCCAGCAAGGGGGCAAGCTACGAGCAGTACTTC.

This chain joins TRBV11-3 and TRBJ2-4, with TRBD2 as a possible D gene (6 bases). Trimming removed 7 bases at V and 7 bases at J, with 17 bases between. CDR3 length: 14 amino acids. Germline-derived CDR1 and CDR2 are SGHNT and YENEEA. As DNA, the CDR3 is TGTGCCAGCACCCTGCGGGGTCTGGGGAACATTCAGTACTTC. It encodes CASTLRGLGNIQYF.

The table lists this clone with a count of one. The rearrangement links TRBV7-2 to TRBJ2-7, with a tentative D call TRBD2 (6 bases). The CDR3 covers 16 residues. Deletions cut 1 base from V and 4 bases from J, with 17 bases between. CDR1 SGHTA and CDR2 FQGNSA come from the germline V gene. CDR3 coding DNA: TGTGCCAGCAGCTTAGTCGCGGGGCGCTTGGGGTACGAGCAGTACTTC. It translates to CASSLVAGRLGYEQYF.

Only one count was recorded for this clone. The gene calls are TRBV4-3 and TRBJ2-3; 9 bases line up with TRBD2. V lost 4 bases, J lost 1 base, and 15 bases stayed unmatched. Germline CDR1 reads LGHNA; CDR2 reads YSLEER. The CDR3 loop spans 19 amino acids. CDR3 in amino acids: CASSPFLFGVAGGTDTQYF. The CDR3 DNA sequence: TGCGCCAGCAGCCCCTTTCTTTTTGGGGTAGCGGGGGGCACAGATACGCAGTATTTT.

V and J are TRBV11-2 and TRBJ2-1; 12 bases map to TRBD2. Per germline, CDR1 SGHAT and CDR2 FQNNGV. This CDR3 comprises 15 residues. The junction had 4 bases not matched to a gene; V was cut back by 4 bases and J by 6 bases. In DNA, the CDR3 is TGTGCCAGCAGCTACCTAGCGGGGGGGCCCAATGAGCAGTTCTTC. Its protein is CASSYLAGGPNEQFF.

This clone was seen once. The junction departs from the called germline gene at one end, perhaps through a read error. This chain joins TRBV10-3 and TRBJ1-2, with a tentative D call TRBD1 (6 bases). CDR3 length equals 12 residues. Germline values: CDR1 ENHRY, CDR2 SYGVKD. This chain's CDR3 is CALSAGVDGYTF. The CDR3 DNA sequence: TGTGCCCTCAGCGCAGGGGTGGATGGCTACACCTTC.

The chain joins TRBV9 to TRBJ1-2; TRBD1 matches at 9 bases. Germline CDR1 SGDLS, CDR2 YYNGEE. The CDR3 totals 15 residues. J lost 2 bases, V lost 3 bases, and 5 bases had no gene match. The CDR3, as DNA: TGTGCCAGCAGCGGCAACAGGGGGCCCAACTATGGCTACACCTTC. Protein product: CASSGNRGPNYGYTF. Filled out from reference TRBV9 and TRBJ1-2, the complete variable domain reads DSGVTQTPKHLITATGQRVTLRCSPRSGDLSVYWYQQSLDQGLQFLIQYYNGEERAKGNILERFSAQQFPDLHSELNLSSLELGDSALYFCASSGNRGPNYGYTFGSGTRLTVV.

The chain is built from TRBV4-2 and TRBJ2-7; 7 bases agree with TRBD2. This CDR3 is 15 amino acids long. V lost 0 bases and J lost 5; bases outside the gene matches: 7. Germline lookup yields CDR1 LGHNA and CDR2 YNFKEQ. As DNA, the CDR3 is TGTGCCAGCAGCCAAGATGGAGCGGGACTTGACGAGCAGTACTTC. Amino acids: CASSQDGAGLDEQYF.

This clone was seen once. V gene TRBV7-3 combines with J gene TRBJ2-1; unclear D gene. Germline lookup yields CDR1 SGHTA and CDR2 FQGTGA. The ends were cut back, 4 bases at V and 8 bases at J, with 15 bases in the middle. The CDR3 has 14 amino acids. CDR3 sequence (DNA): TGTGCCAGCAGCTCCGGCAGAGGTATCTATGAGCAGTTCTTC. It codes for CASSSGRGIYEQFF.

This clone was recorded once. The CDR3 DNA reads TGTGCCAGCTCCCTATCTTCTGACGGAACTGGCTACACCTTC. Translated: CASSLSSDGTGYTF. The genes are TRBV6-1 and TRBJ1-2; D remains unclear. With 8 bases removed from V and 7 bases from J, the gap between germline ends came to 20 bases. The germline CDR1 and CDR2 sequences are MNHNS and SASEGT. The CDR3 has 14 residues.

The chain carries TRBV4-1 and TRBJ2-1; D perhaps matches TRBD2 (6 bases). Germline V gene lookup returns CDR1 MGHRA and CDR2 YSYEKL. V lost 4 bases and J lost 6, with 13 bases in between. The CDR3 runs to 14 residues. The CDR3 loop is CASSPMVAANEQFF. Here the CDR3 DNA reads TGCGCCAGCAGCCCTATGGTAGCGGCCAATGAGCAGTTCTTC.

The chain carries TRBV19 and TRBJ1-4, with 7 bases matching TRBD1. CDR3 length: 15 amino acids. CDR1 LNHDA and CDR2 SQIVND come from the germline V gene (reference sequence). V was pared by 4 bases and J by 8 bases, with 10 bases of the junction left unmatched. This chain's CDR3 is CASSKQGGVVEKLFF. CDR3 DNA sequence: TGTGCCAGTAGTAAGCAAGGGGGCGTCGTGGAAAAACTGTTTTTT.

The chain links TRBV19 to TRBJ1-5; D might be TRBD1 (5 bases). V lost 3 bases to trimming and J lost 0 bases, with 9 bases between them. Germline V gene sequence: CDR1 LNHDA, CDR2 SQIVND (reference sequence). This CDR3 has 15 amino acids. For the CDR3, the DNA is TGTGCCAGTAGTATTTCGGACAATAGCAATCAGCCCCAGCATTTT. Translation: CASSISDNSNQPQHF.

V and J are TRBV27 and TRBJ2-2; TRBD2 matches at 10 bases. Germline V lookup: CDR1 MNHEY, CDR2 SMNVEV (reference sequence). This CDR3 has 16 amino acids. Losses at the gene ends were 6 bases for V and 4 bases for J; bases not matched to a gene: 8. The CDR3 DNA reads TGTGCCAGCAGCTGGAGAGCGGGGGGGCTCACCGGGGAGCTGTTTTTT. It is translated as CASSWRAGGLTGELFF.

The CDR3 bases are TGTGCCAGCAACCGGGAGGGCCGAATTGGCACAGATACGCAGTATTTT. Amino acids: CASNREGRIGTDTQYF. This chain joins TRBV2 and TRBJ2-3, with 8 positions matching TRBD2. V gave up 7 bases and J gave up 1 base; unmatched junction bases: 10. Germline CDR1 SNHLY, CDR2 FYNNEI. There are 16 residues in the CDR3. Complete variable domain (other parts from reference TRBV2 and TRBJ2-3): EPEVTQTPSHQVTQMGQEVILRCVPISNHLYFYWYRQILGQKVEFLVSFYNNEISEKSEIFDDQFSVERPDGSNFTLKIRSTKLEDSAMYFCASNREGRIGTDTQYFGPGTRLTVL.